The 3 T cell receptor beta chains below all came from one sample that was sequenced in a study of cytomegalovirus exposure and HLA in healthy donors. Amplification used 60 Vbeta primers and 13 Jbeta primers. The table came from immunoSEQ multiplex PCR; TCRdb's copy has only in-frame clones and leaves some out. Of around 100,000 clones listed, around 60% are singletons. The material sequenced was PBMCs. These receptor sequences come from a human donor in good health.

CDR3 region: CASSSGGTGVSGELFF. The CDR3 DNA reads as TGCGCCAGCAGCTCGGGGGGGACAGGGGTTTCCGGGGAGCTGTTTTTT. This sequence joins TRBV5-1 and TRBJ2-2; 10 nucleotides agree with TRBD1. V dropped 3 bases and J dropped 6; count of bases not matched to a gene: 8. Germline V gene sequence: CDR1 SGHRS, CDR2 YFSETQ. CDR3 length equals 16 residues.

This sequence joins TRBV6-5 and TRBJ1-1; D is perhaps TRBD1 (5 bases). The germline CDR1 and CDR2 sequences are MNHEY and SVGAGI. The length of the CDR3 is 12 residues. V was cut by 6 bases and J by 5 bases, with 10 bases left in between. The CDR3 DNA follows: TGTGCCAGCAGGAAGGGGCGAACTGAAGCTTTCTTT. This sequence encodes CASRKGRTEAFF.

V usage is TRBV5-4 and J usage is TRBJ1-3; no clear D gene. This CDR3 comprises 14 residues. Germline CDR1 is SGHNT and CDR2 is YYREEE (reference sequence). The V gene lost 1 base and the J gene lost 2 bases, with 7 bases spanning the gap. The CDR3 here is CASSLPGPGNTIYF. The CDR3 bases are TGTGCCAGCAGCTTGCCGGGTCCTGGAAACACCATATATTTT.